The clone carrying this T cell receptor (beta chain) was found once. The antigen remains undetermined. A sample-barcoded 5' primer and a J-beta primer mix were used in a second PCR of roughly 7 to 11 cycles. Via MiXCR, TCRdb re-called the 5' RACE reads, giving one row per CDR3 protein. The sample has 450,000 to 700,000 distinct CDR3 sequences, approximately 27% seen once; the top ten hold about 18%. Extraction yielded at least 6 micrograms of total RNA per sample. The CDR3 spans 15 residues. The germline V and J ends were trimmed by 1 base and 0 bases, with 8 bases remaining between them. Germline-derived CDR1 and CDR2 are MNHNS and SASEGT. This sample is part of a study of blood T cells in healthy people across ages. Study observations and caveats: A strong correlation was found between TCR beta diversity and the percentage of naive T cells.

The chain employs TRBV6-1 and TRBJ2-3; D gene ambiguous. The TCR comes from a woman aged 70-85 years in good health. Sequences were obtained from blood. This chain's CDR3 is CASSEVAESTDTQYF. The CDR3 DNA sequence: TGTGCCAGCAGTGAAGTCGCCGAAAGCACAGATACGCAGTATTTT.